This TCR beta chain was sequenced for a study of shared clonotypes between healthy human individuals. Regarding the study as a whole: The small donor group covered limited genetic and exposure diversity.

Assay: immunoSEQ multiplex PCR; the TCRdb copy retains only in-frame clones and omits some. The sample yields 2 million to 2.5 million clones, approximately 96% seen once. As concerns this clone: Its antigen is unknown.

The J segment lost 5 bases and the V segment lost 9 bases, leaving 9 bases of the junction unmatched. In germline, CDR1 is MNHNS, CDR2 SASEGT. The CDR3 sequence is 14 residues long. Sequencing input: naive CD4+ T cells sorted from blood. The sample's subset: CD45RA+ positively selected. The sequence derives from a young man in good health. V is TRBV6-1 and J is TRBJ2-2, with TRBD2 matching over 7 bases. The CDR3 DNA is TGTGCCAGTGAATGGTCCGGGGGGACCGGGGAGCTGTTTTTT. Translation: CASEWSGGTGELFF.